Listed below are T cell receptor beta chains from one sample, sequenced in a study of neurological immune-mediated disorders. TCRdb processed the 5' RACE reads anew with MiXCR; each CDR3 protein has one entry. The sample contains around 26,000 distinct CDR3 sequences, 5% to 8% of which appear only once. The sample comprised PBMCs. These receptor sequences come from a woman aged 45-59 years in good health. CDR3s include the opening cysteine and the closing phenylalanine or tryptophan. The D gene is left open where the match is weak. Only some rows state a clone size, as once, few, many or a class for expanded clones.

j_call,d_call,v_call,clone_size,cdr3_aa,cdr3_nt
TRBJ2-7,-,TRBV20-1,many,CSAKPRTPPYEQYF,TGCAGTGCTAAACCTCGGACGCCACCATACGAGCAGTACTTC
TRBJ2-1,-,TRBV20-1,many,CSARDIRDGVLNEQFF,TGCAGTGCTAGAGATATCCGGGACGGAGTTCTCAATGAGCAGTTCTTC
TRBJ2-3,TRBD2,TRBV20-1,many,CSAAPRTGAGGTTDTQYF,TGCAGTGCTGCCCCGCGAACAGGGGCGGGGGGGACCACAGATACGCAGTATTTT
TRBJ1-2,-,TRBV5-1,many,CASSSDPNAYGYTF,TGCGCCAGCAGCTCCGACCCGAACGCGTATGGCTACACCTTC
TRBJ2-1,-,TRBV5-1,many,CASSLLADRNEQFF,TGCGCCAGCAGCTTGCTGGCCGACCGCAATGAGCAGTTCTTC
TRBJ1-2,TRBD1,TRBV19,few,CASSEQGAGGYTF,TGTGCCAGTAGTGAACAGGGGGCTGGTGGCTACACCTTC
TRBJ2-3,TRBD2,TRBV14,-,CASSQDPGGTQYF,TGTGCCAGCAGCCAAGATCCGGGGGGGACGCAGTATTTT
TRBJ2-5,-,TRBV7-8,many,CASSLDPGRRQETQYF,TGTGCCAGCAGCTTAGACCCGGGGAGGAGGCAAGAGACCCAGTACTTC
TRBJ1-3,-,TRBV7-9,many,CASSLVTPGNTIYF,TGTGCCAGCAGCTTAGTCACTCCTGGAAACACCATATATTTT
TRBJ1-6,TRBD1,TRBV13,many,CASSSWTGNSPLHF,TGTGCCAGCAGCTCTTGGACAGGAAATTCACCCCTCCACTTT
TRBJ2-3,TRBD1,TRBV24-1,many,CATSEVGTGPTDTQYF,TGTGCCACCAGTGAGGTGGGGACAGGGCCCACAGATACGCAGTATTTT
TRBJ2-1,-,TRBV7-6,many,CASSVSRAINEQFF,TGTGCCAGCAGCGTAAGTAGAGCAATCAATGAGCAGTTCTTC
TRBJ1-1,-,TRBV29-1,many,CSVSEGRHTEAFF,TGCAGCGTTAGCGAGGGTCGGCACACTGAAGCTTTCTTT
TRBJ1-1,TRBD1,TRBV12-3/TRBV12-4,many,CASSLGTGGTEAFF,TGTGCCAGCAGTTTAGGGACAGGGGGCACTGAAGCTTTCTTT
TRBJ1-5,-,TRBV4-1,many,CASSQEPGGSGGQPQHF,TGCGCCAGCAGCCAAGAGCCGGGAGGGTCCGGCGGGCAGCCCCAGCATTTT
TRBJ2-3,TRBD2,TRBV6-2/TRBV6-3,many,CASDPGGAADTQYF,TGTGCCAGCGACCCGGGAGGGGCGGCAGATACGCAGTATTTT
TRBJ2-1,-,TRBV7-9,many,CASSPGDNEQFF,TGTGCCAGCAGCCCTGGGGACAATGAGCAGTTCTTC
TRBJ1-5,-,TRBV20-1,many,CSARDTGPNNQPQHF,TGCAGTGCTAGGGACACCGGGCCCAATAATCAGCCCCAGCATTTT
TRBJ2-1,TRBD2,TRBV20-1,many,CSAHVAGTSGGNQFF,TGCAGTGCTCACGTAGCCGGGACTAGCGGGGGAAACCAGTTCTTC
TRBJ1-1,-,TRBV2,many,CASSEVGQGGNTEAFF,TGTGCCAGCAGTGAAGTTGGGCAGGGAGGGAACACTGAAGCTTTCTTT
TRBJ2-7,TRBD1,TRBV5-1,many,CASSLGDRSTEQYF,TGCGCCAGCAGCTTGGGGGACAGGAGTACCGAGCAGTACTTC
TRBJ2-3,-,TRBV20-1,many,CSGAQDPTDTQYF,TGCAGTGGGGCACAGGATCCCACAGATACGCAGTATTTT
TRBJ2-3,-,TRBV5-5,many,CASSFSADTQYF,TGTGCCAGCAGCTTTAGTGCAGATACGCAGTATTTT
TRBJ2-2,-,TRBV12-3/TRBV12-4,many,CASSLGQTGELFF,TGTGCCAGCAGTTTGGGACAAACCGGGGAGCTGTTTTTT
TRBJ2-7,-,TRBV20-1,few,CSARDLRTPTYEQYF,TGCAGTGCTAGAGATTTAAGGACCCCAACTTACGAGCAGTACTTC
TRBJ2-1,-,TRBV6-6,many,CASSYSRAEAYNEQFF,TGTGCCAGCAGTTACTCGAGAGCGGAAGCCTACAATGAGCAGTTCTTC
TRBJ1-3,-,TRBV18,many,CASSPTIVGDGNTIYF,TGTGCCAGCTCACCCACCATCGTGGGGGATGGAAACACCATATATTTT
TRBJ2-3,TRBD2,TRBV5-1,many,CASSGGVMTTSTDTQYF,TGCGCCAGCAGCGGGGGGGTGATGACAACTAGCACAGATACGCAGTATTTT
TRBJ1-3,-,TRBV20-1,many,CSAKQPGHSTSNTIYF,TGCAGTGCCAAGCAACCGGGACACTCAACGTCAAACACCATATATTTT
TRBJ2-1,TRBD2,TRBV27,many,CASKGLAGDFREQFF,TGTGCCAGCAAGGGGCTAGCGGGAGATTTTCGTGAGCAGTTCTTC
TRBJ2-7,-,TRBV4-1,few,CASSQANEQYF,TGCGCCAGCAGCCAAGCGAACGAGCAGTACTTC
TRBJ1-1,-,TRBV7-3,many,CASSPTRGNTEAFF,TGTGCCAGCAGCCCTACCCGGGGGAACACTGAAGCTTTCTTT
TRBJ2-2,-,TRBV5-6,many,CASSLNFYGELFF,TGTGCCAGCAGCTTGAATTTTTACGGGGAGCTGTTTTTT
TRBJ2-7,TRBD1,TRBV20-1,many,CSARTGGPYEQYF,TGCAGTGCCCGGACAGGGGGCCCCTACGAGCAGTACTTC
TRBJ2-2,TRBD1,TRBV25-1,many,CASSPGQFTGELFF,TGTGCCAGCAGTCCGGGACAGTTCACCGGGGAGCTGTTTTTT
TRBJ2-5,-,TRBV20-1,many,CSASEHSEETQYF,TGCAGTGCTAGTGAGCACTCAGAAGAGACCCAGTACTTC
TRBJ2-1,-,TRBV5-6,many,CASSLGYKAQGSYNEQFF,TGTGCCAGCAGCTTGGGCTATAAGGCGCAGGGCTCCTACAATGAGCAGTTCTTC
TRBJ1-3,TRBD1,TRBV12-3/TRBV12-4,many,CASSFGGQGGHTIYF,TGTGCCAGCAGTTTCGGAGGACAGGGGGGACACACCATATATTTT
TRBJ1-1,-,TRBV29-1,many,CSVEDRGRNIPPFF,TGCAGCGTTGAAGATCGGGGACGTAACATTCCCCCCTTCTTT